This T cell receptor (beta chain) was found in a study of blood T cell repertoires in COVID-19. The overall study: Specimens from acute and convalescent COVID-19 originated in the United States, Italy and Spain. Sources were T cells, B-cell-depleted T cells, or PBMCs; the material itself was cDNA or gDNA.

Authors' methods: For nucleated cells, counts were estimated from reference gene primer amplification. Sequencing used immunoSEQ multiplex PCR; TCRdb keeps in-frame clones, though not all of them. For V, J and clone size, that table is used; D and trimming come from the DNA. The sample shows about 200,000 clones, roughly 84% of them seen only once. In germline, CDR1 is SNHLY, CDR2 FYNNEI. The CDR3 has 13 amino acids. The germline V and J ends were trimmed by 3 bases and 9 bases, with 12 bases remaining between them. The receptor was derived from a woman aged 80 or older with acute or convalescent COVID-19. The rearrangement uses TRBV2 and TRBJ2-4; D perhaps matches TRBD2 (6 bases). The sequencing sample was made of peripheral blood. This CDR3 reads CASSDPREVIQYF. The CDR3, as DNA: TGTGCCAGCAGTGATCCCAGGGAGGTCATTCAGTACTTC.